This entry is about one T cell receptor (beta chain). Its specificity is not known. The data are from a study of T cell responses to AZD1222 COVID-19 vaccine. Study conclusions and caveats: Reportedly, nearly half the spike-specific TCRs target unmutated variant regions. Seropositive AZD1222 recipients at baseline numbered only five or six. Once two AZD1222 doses were given, Spike-specific TCR breadth and depth went up. The donor group comprised mostly white British people and more females; the analysis possibly underestimated clonal diversity.

Assay used: immunoSEQ multiplex PCR; TCRdb lists only in-frame clones, some missing. The sample has around 100,000 clones, about 92% seen once. Here the sequenced sample was peripheral blood, taken on day 0 of AZD1222 vaccination. This TCR was recovered from an adult in good health.

CDR3 DNA: TGTGCCAGCAGTTTATGGTCCAGGAACAGGGCCGGGGAGCTGTTTTTT. This gives the protein CASSLWSRNRAGELFF. The V gene is TRBV27, the J gene TRBJ2-2; a possible D gene is TRBD1 (6 bases). CDR3 size: 16 residues. Trimming took 1 base from V and 6 from J, leaving 15 bases between them. CDR1 is MNHEY, CDR2 SMNVEV, per germline (reference sequence).